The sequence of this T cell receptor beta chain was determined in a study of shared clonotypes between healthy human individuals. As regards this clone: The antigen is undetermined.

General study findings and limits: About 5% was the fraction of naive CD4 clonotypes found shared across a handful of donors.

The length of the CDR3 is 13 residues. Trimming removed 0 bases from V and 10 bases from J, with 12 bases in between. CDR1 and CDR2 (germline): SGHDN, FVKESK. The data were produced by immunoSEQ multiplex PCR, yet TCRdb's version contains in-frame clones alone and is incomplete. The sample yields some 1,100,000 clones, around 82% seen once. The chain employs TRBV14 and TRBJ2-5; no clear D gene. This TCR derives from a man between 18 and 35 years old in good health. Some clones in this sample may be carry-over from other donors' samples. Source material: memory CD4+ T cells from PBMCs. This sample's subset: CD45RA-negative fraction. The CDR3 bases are TGTGCCAGCAGCCAAGAGGGCCCCTTAGGCCAGTACTTC. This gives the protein CASSQEGPLGQYF.